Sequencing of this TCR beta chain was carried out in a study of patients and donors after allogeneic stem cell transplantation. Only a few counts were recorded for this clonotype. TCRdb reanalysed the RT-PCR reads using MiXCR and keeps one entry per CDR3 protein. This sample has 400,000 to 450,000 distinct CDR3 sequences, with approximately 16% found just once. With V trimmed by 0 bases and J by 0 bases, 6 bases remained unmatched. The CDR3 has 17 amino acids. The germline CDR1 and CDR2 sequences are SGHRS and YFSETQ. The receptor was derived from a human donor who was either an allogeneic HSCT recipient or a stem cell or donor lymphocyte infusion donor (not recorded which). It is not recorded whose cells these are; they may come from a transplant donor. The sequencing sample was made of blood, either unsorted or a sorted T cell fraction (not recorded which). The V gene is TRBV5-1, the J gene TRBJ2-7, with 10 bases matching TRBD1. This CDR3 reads CASSLVWDRGPSYEQYF. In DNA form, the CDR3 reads TGCGCCAGCAGCTTGGTATGGGACAGGGGTCCCTCCTACGAGCAGTACTTC. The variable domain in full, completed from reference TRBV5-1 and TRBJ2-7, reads KAGVTQTPRYLIKTRGQQVTLSCSPISGHRSVSWYQQTPGQGLQFLFEYFSETQRNKGNFPGRFSGRQFSNSRSEMNVSTLELGDSALYLCASSLVWDRGPSYEQYFGPGTRLTVT.